A selection of T cell receptor beta chains follows, all from one sample in a study of OX40 agonist ivuxolimab in advanced cancers. Measured with immunoSEQ multiplex PCR; TCRdb has only the in-frame clones, and not every one. The sample records tens of thousands of clones, approximately 92% being singletons. The sample consisted of CD4+ or CD8+ T cells sorted from blood, taken in a trial of the OX40 agonist ivuxolimab. Source of these receptors: an adult with an advanced solid tumor such as melanoma, head and neck, liver or kidney cancer. CDR3s include the opening cysteine and the closing phenylalanine or tryptophan. Each record gives: J gene, V gene, clone size, D gene, CDR3 DNA, CDR3 protein. The D gene is left open where the match is weak. A clone size is listed for some rows: how often the clone was seen (once, few, many), or a class if it is expanded.

J gene: TRBJ2-7
V gene: TRBV7-9
clone size: .
D gene: TRBD2
CDR3 DNA: TGTGCCAGCAGTGCAACTAGCGGGAGTCCGTTAGGGGAGCAGTACTTC
CDR3 protein: CASSATSGSPLGEQYF

J gene: TRBJ2-7
V gene: TRBV27
clone size: .
D gene: TRBD1
CDR3 DNA: TGTGCCAGCAACCCGGGACAGTTACTCCCTGGACCGATAAGAGGGGAGCAGTACTTC
CDR3 protein: CASNPGQLLPGPIRGEQYF

J gene: TRBJ1-5
V gene: TRBV28
clone size: .
D gene: .
CDR3 DNA: TGTGCCAGCAGTTTAAGGATTAGCAATCAGCCCCAGCATTTT
CDR3 protein: CASSLRISNQPQHF

J gene: TRBJ2-1
V gene: TRBV11-3
clone size: .
D gene: .
CDR3 DNA: TGTGCCAGCAGCTTAGGGAGCGGGCCAAATGAGCAGTTCTTC
CDR3 protein: CASSLGSGPNEQFF

J gene: TRBJ1-1
V gene: TRBV29-1
clone size: once
D gene: .
CDR3 DNA: TGCAGCGTTGAGGGGGACCGGATGAACACTGAAGCTTTCTTT
CDR3 protein: CSVEGDRMNTEAFF

J gene: TRBJ2-7
V gene: TRBV27
clone size: .
D gene: .
CDR3 DNA: TGTGCCAGCAGTTTCCAGGGCTCCTACGAGCAGTACTTC
CDR3 protein: CASSFQGSYEQYF

J gene: TRBJ1-2
V gene: TRBV11-2
clone size: .
D gene: .
CDR3 DNA: TGTGCCAGCAGCACACCGGGTTATGGCTACACCTTC
CDR3 protein: CASSTPGYGYTF

J gene: TRBJ1-2
V gene: TRBV4-3
clone size: few
D gene: .
CDR3 DNA: TGCGCCAGCAGCCAAGTACAGAGAAGGCCTGGCTACACCTTC
CDR3 protein: CASSQVQRRPGYTF

J gene: TRBJ2-3
V gene: TRBV27
clone size: .
D gene: .
CDR3 DNA: TGTGCCAGCAGGGCCCTAGATACGCAGTATTTT
CDR3 protein: CASRALDTQYF

J gene: TRBJ2-1
V gene: TRBV9
clone size: .
D gene: TRBD2
CDR3 DNA: TGTGCCAGCAGCGAGTGGACTAGCGGGAAGAATGAGCAGTTCTTC
CDR3 protein: CASSEWTSGKNEQFF

J gene: TRBJ2-2
V gene: TRBV25-1
clone size: .
D gene: TRBD2
CDR3 DNA: TGTGCCAGCAGAAGTCCTAGCGGGAGTGGGGAGCTGTTTTTT
CDR3 protein: CASRSPSGSGELFF

J gene: TRBJ2-3
V gene: TRBV27
clone size: .
D gene: .
CDR3 DNA: TGTGCCAGCAGTTTCTATTCGGGACCGATCACAGATACGCAGTATTTT
CDR3 protein: CASSFYSGPITDTQYF

J gene: TRBJ2-2
V gene: TRBV28
clone size: .
D gene: TRBD1
CDR3 DNA: TGTGCCAGCAGTCCCAACCCCAGACAGGGGGCCTACACCGGGGAGCTGTTTTTT
CDR3 protein: CASSPNPRQGAYTGELFF

J gene: TRBJ1-5
V gene: TRBV19
clone size: .
D gene: .
CDR3 DNA: TGTGCCAGTAGTACGGCAGTAATAGGGAATCAGCCCCAGCATTTT
CDR3 protein: CASSTAVIGNQPQHF

J gene: TRBJ2-1
V gene: TRBV29-1
clone size: .
D gene: TRBD2
CDR3 DNA: TGCAGCTCTGACACGACTAGCGGTTACAATGAGCAGTTCTTC
CDR3 protein: CSSDTTSGYNEQFF

J gene: TRBJ2-3
V gene: TRBV13
clone size: .
D gene: TRBD2
CDR3 DNA: TGTGCCAGCAGCTTAGGGACAGGGCACTCTCCTAGCGGGAGGGCCCGTGGAGATACGCAGTATTTT
CDR3 protein: CASSLGTGHSPSGRARGDTQYF

J gene: TRBJ1-2
V gene: TRBV11-2
clone size: .
D gene: .
CDR3 DNA: TGTGCCAGCAGCTTTGTAGGATTCTCAGCCCCTAACTATGGCTACACCTTC
CDR3 protein: CASSFVGFSAPNYGYTF

J gene: TRBJ2-1
V gene: TRBV5-5
clone size: .
D gene: .
CDR3 DNA: TGTGCCAGCAGCTTGGGAGGGTGGGAGCAGTTCTTC
CDR3 protein: CASSLGGWEQFF

J gene: TRBJ2-1
V gene: TRBV19
clone size: .
D gene: TRBD1
CDR3 DNA: TGTGCCAGTACTCTAGGGGGCGAGCAGTTCTTC
CDR3 protein: CASTLGGEQFF

J gene: TRBJ2-7
V gene: TRBV9
clone size: .
D gene: TRBD1
CDR3 DNA: TGTGCCAGCAGCGTACAGGGGGCCTACGAGCAGTACTTC
CDR3 protein: CASSVQGAYEQYF

J gene: TRBJ2-5
V gene: TRBV5-6
clone size: .
D gene: .
CDR3 DNA: TGTGCCAGCAGCTTGGCCCTCCAGGGCGAGGAGACCCAGTACTTC
CDR3 protein: CASSLALQGEETQYF

J gene: TRBJ2-1
V gene: TRBV4-3
clone size: .
D gene: .
CDR3 DNA: TGCGCCAGCAGCCAACTTAGCTCCTACAATGAGCAGTTCTTC
CDR3 protein: CASSQLSSYNEQFF

J gene: TRBJ2-7
V gene: TRBV6-5
clone size: few
D gene: .
CDR3 DNA: TGTGCCAGCAGTTACGTGGATGCCTACGAGCAGTACTTC
CDR3 protein: CASSYVDAYEQYF

J gene: TRBJ2-1
V gene: TRBV7-9
clone size: once
D gene: .
CDR3 DNA: TGTGCCAGCAGCCGCAGCAATGAGCAGTTCTTC
CDR3 protein: CASSRSNEQFF

J gene: TRBJ1-5
V gene: TRBV19
clone size: .
D gene: .
CDR3 DNA: TGTGCCAGTAGCCGAGATTATAGCAATCAGCCCCAGCATTTT
CDR3 protein: CASSRDYSNQPQHF

J gene: TRBJ2-1
V gene: TRBV4-3
clone size: .
D gene: .
CDR3 DNA: TGCGCCAGCAGCCCTCGTACAGGGAGCTCCTACAATGAGCAGTTCTTC
CDR3 protein: CASSPRTGSSYNEQFF

J gene: TRBJ2-3
V gene: TRBV5-1
clone size: .
D gene: .
CDR3 DNA: TGCGCCAGCAGCTTGGAAACTAGATGGCCAGATACGCAGTATTTT
CDR3 protein: CASSLETRWPDTQYF

J gene: TRBJ2-5
V gene: TRBV9
clone size: once
D gene: .
CDR3 DNA: TGTGCCAGCAGCGTAGGGCCCTTCCAAGAGACCCAGTACTTC
CDR3 protein: CASSVGPFQETQYF

J gene: TRBJ2-1
V gene: TRBV9
clone size: .
D gene: TRBD2
CDR3 DNA: TGTGCCAGCAGTTTAACTAGCGGGGTTAATGAGCAGTTCTTC
CDR3 protein: CASSLTSGVNEQFF

J gene: TRBJ1-5
V gene: TRBV19
clone size: .
D gene: .
CDR3 DNA: TGTGCCAGTACAGGGCACAATCAGCCCCAGCATTTT
CDR3 protein: CASTGHNQPQHF

J gene: TRBJ2-7
V gene: TRBV4-3
clone size: once
D gene: TRBD2
CDR3 DNA: TGCGCCAGCAGCCAAGAGACTAGCGGGAGTCGGAGCTCCTACGAGCAGTACTTC
CDR3 protein: CASSQETSGSRSSYEQYF

J gene: TRBJ2-6
V gene: TRBV28
clone size: .
D gene: TRBD1
CDR3 DNA: TGTGCCAGCTCCGACAGGGGCGGGGCCAACGTCCTGACTTTC
CDR3 protein: CASSDRGGANVLTF

J gene: TRBJ2-7
V gene: TRBV7-9
clone size: once
D gene: TRBD1
CDR3 DNA: TGTGCCAGCAGCTTGGACAGGGGCTTCTTCGAGCAGTACTTC
CDR3 protein: CASSLDRGFFEQYF

J gene: TRBJ2-2
V gene: TRBV9
clone size: .
D gene: .
CDR3 DNA: TGTGCCAGCAGCGAGACCGGGGAGCTGTTTTTT
CDR3 protein: CASSETGELFF

J gene: TRBJ2-1
V gene: TRBV9
clone size: .
D gene: .
CDR3 DNA: TGTGCCAGCAGCGTAGCGGGGGACACACAATTTCAGCAGTTCTTC
CDR3 protein: CASSVAGDTQFQQFF

J gene: TRBJ2-2
V gene: TRBV30
clone size: .
D gene: .
CDR3 DNA: TGTGCCTGGAGTATGGAGGGAAGGAACACCGGGGAGCTGTTTTTT
CDR3 protein: CAWSMEGRNTGELFF

J gene: TRBJ2-7
V gene: TRBV14
clone size: .
D gene: TRBD1
CDR3 DNA: TGTGCCAGCAGTCCCTACAGACAGGGGAGTAGCTACGAGCAGTACTTC
CDR3 protein: CASSPYRQGSSYEQYF

J gene: TRBJ2-3
V gene: TRBV28
clone size: .
D gene: TRBD2
CDR3 DNA: TGTGCCAGCAGTTTAGGACTAGCGGGGATTAGCACAGATACGCAGTATTTT
CDR3 protein: CASSLGLAGISTDTQYF

J gene: TRBJ2-5
V gene: TRBV5-1
clone size: .
D gene: TRBD2
CDR3 DNA: TGCGCCAGCAGCGACCTCGGGACTAGCGGGATCATGGGGGAGACCCAGTACTTC
CDR3 protein: CASSDLGTSGIMGETQYF

J gene: TRBJ1-1
V gene: TRBV27
clone size: .
D gene: .
CDR3 DNA: TGTGCCAGCGCACCGCCAGGGGACACTGAAGCTTTCTTT
CDR3 protein: CASAPPGDTEAFF

J gene: TRBJ2-7
V gene: TRBV28
clone size: .
D gene: TRBD2
CDR3 DNA: TGTGCCAGCAGTACCGGAACACCCTCGGGGGACTATGAATCCTACGAGCAGTACTTC
CDR3 protein: CASSTGTPSGDYESYEQYF